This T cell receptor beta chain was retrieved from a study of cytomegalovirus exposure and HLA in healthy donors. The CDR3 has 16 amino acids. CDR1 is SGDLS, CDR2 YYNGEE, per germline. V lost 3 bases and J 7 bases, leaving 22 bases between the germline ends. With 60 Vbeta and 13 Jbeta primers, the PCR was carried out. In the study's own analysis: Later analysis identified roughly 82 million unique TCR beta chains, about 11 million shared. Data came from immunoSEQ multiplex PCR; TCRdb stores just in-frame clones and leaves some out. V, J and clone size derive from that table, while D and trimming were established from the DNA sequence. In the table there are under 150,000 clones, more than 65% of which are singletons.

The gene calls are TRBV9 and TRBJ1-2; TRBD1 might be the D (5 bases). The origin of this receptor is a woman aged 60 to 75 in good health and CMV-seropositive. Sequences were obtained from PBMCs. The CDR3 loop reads CASSAPGTAPKTGYTF. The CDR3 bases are TGTGCCAGCAGCGCCCCGGGGACTGCGCCTAAAACTGGCTACACCTTC.